These 27 T cell receptor beta chains share one sample of origin, sequenced in a study of neurological immune-mediated disorders. TCRdb independently ran MiXCR on the 5' RACE reads; one entry per CDR3 protein. Seen here are some 65,000 distinct CDR3 sequences, 4.1% observed once, and the top ten hold 2.6%. Sequenced sample: PBMCs. The receptors originated from a man over 45 with multiple sclerosis.

This clonotype was seen repeatedly, ten times or more. The chain has TRBV5-5 and TRBJ1-1; maybe TRBD1 (6 bases). There are 15 residues in the CDR3. Trimming pared 3 bases from V and 4 bases from J, leaving 16 bases between. Germline V gives CDR1 SGHKS, CDR2 YYEKEE (reference sequence). As DNA, the CDR3 is TGTGCCAGCAGCTCGACTGCAGGGGTGGTCACTGAAGCTTTCTTT. Its translation: CASSSTAGVVTEAFF.

As concerns this clonotype: A read error may explain this, as a much larger clone is one base away. The chain recombines TRBV12-3 or TRBV12-4 with TRBJ1-1; D unresolved. Trimming removed 2 bases from V and 13 bases from J, with 14 bases in between. The CDR3 runs to 12 residues. CDR3 amino acids: CASSLRTVESFF. The DNA for the CDR3 is TGTGCCAGCAGTTTACGGACGGTTGAGAGTTTCTTT.

This clonotype was seen a few times. The chain is built from TRBV18 and TRBJ2-7, with 10 bases fitting TRBD1. In germline, CDR1 is KGHSH, CDR2 LQKENI. After removal of 2 bases from V and 7 bases from J, the junction contained 2 bases not matched to a gene. The CDR3 length is 13 residues. The CDR3: CASSPGTGEEQYF. The CDR3 nucleotides read TGTGCCAGCTCACCAGGGACAGGGGAAGAGCAGTACTTC.

This clonotype was detected ten times or more. The chain carries TRBV5-1 and TRBJ2-5; a weak D match, TRBD1 (6 bases). The ends were cut back, 0 bases at V and 8 bases at J, with 17 bases in the middle. The germline gives CDR1 SGHRS, CDR2 YFSETQ. The length of the CDR3 is 15 residues. For the CDR3, the DNA is TGCGCCAGCAGCTTGGTTTCAGGGGATATGCATACCCAGTACTTC. Translation: CASSLVSGDMHTQYF.

The chain couples TRBV4-1 to TRBJ1-1; possibly TRBD1 for D (6 bases). The V end was cut by 1 base, the J end by 3 bases, with 12 bases between. Germline assignment: CDR1 MGHRA and CDR2 YSYEKL. The CDR3 loop spans 15 amino acids. The CDR3 DNA follows: TGCGCCAGCAGCCAAGGGGGGGGGCTCGACACTGAAGCTTTCTTT. It specifies CASSQGGGLDTEAFF.

The V gene is TRBV21-1, the J gene TRBJ2-2; the listed D gene, TRBD2, was not tested against the DNA. TRBV21-1 constitutes a pseudogene. The CDR3 has 19 amino acids. The CDR3 region has the DNA TGTGCCAGCAGCAAGCGGGGACTAGCGGGGGGGACGGTCACCGGGGAGCTGTTTTTT. Protein product: CASSKRGLAGGTVTGELFF.

This clonotype was found many times. The V and J genes are TRBV7-9 and TRBJ1-4; D remains ambiguous. The V end was cut by 1 base, the J end by 0 bases, with 9 bases between. Germline assignment: CDR1 SEHNR and CDR2 FQNEAQ (reference sequence). The CDR3 spans 16 residues. CDR3 nucleotide sequence: TGTGCCAGCAGCTTAGGGGATATCCCAACTAATGAAAAACTGTTTTTT. Its protein product is CASSLGDIPTNEKLFF.

This clonotype was seen repeatedly, ten times or more. The chain recombines TRBV5-1 with TRBJ1-1; D is undetermined. This CDR3 has 15 residues. The germline V and J ends were trimmed by 0 bases and 3 bases, with 12 bases remaining between them. Germline V gene data show CDR1 as SGHRS and CDR2 as YFSETQ. In nucleotides, the CDR3 is TGCGCCAGCAGCTTGGGACTTACCCGGGACACTGAAGCTTTCTTT. Residues: CASSLGLTRDTEAFF.

This clonotype was picked up many times. V usage is TRBV5-4 and J usage is TRBJ2-7; TRBD2 aligns across 7 bases. Germline-derived CDR1 and CDR2 are SGHNT and YYREEE (reference sequence). This CDR3 spans 15 amino acids. Trimming cost V 0 bases and J 3 bases; bases outside gene matches: 6. CDR3 in amino acids: CASSLAGTKLYEQYF. In DNA, the CDR3 is TGTGCCAGCAGCTTGGCCGGGACTAAACTCTACGAGCAGTACTTC. Complete variable domain (other parts from reference TRBV5-4 and TRBJ2-7): ETGVTQSPTHLIKTRGQQVTLRCSSQSGHNTVSWYQQALGQGPQFIFQYYREEENGRGNFPPRFSGLQFPNYSSELNVNALELDDSALYLCASSLAGTKLYEQYFGPGTRLTVT.

This clonotype was seen only a few times. The conserved phenylalanine or tryptophan is not found at the CDR3 terminus, so this likely reflects a read error. This chain links TRBV27 with TRBJ1-2; D is possibly TRBD1 (5 bases). Germline CDR1 reads MNHEY; CDR2 reads SMNVEV (reference sequence). Trimming removed 0 bases at V and 5 bases at J, with 7 bases between. This CDR3 is 13 amino acids long. CDR3 DNA sequence: TGTGCCAGCAGTTTATCGGGGGGATATGGCTACACCGGC. Translated: CASSLSGGYGYTG.

The table lists this clonotype with many counts. V and J are TRBV20-1 and TRBJ2-5, with D unclear. Germline loops: CDR1 DFQATT, CDR2 SNEGSKA (reference sequence). The CDR3 is 13 residues long. The germline V and J ends were trimmed by 6 bases and 4 bases, with 15 bases remaining between them. CDR3 coding DNA: TGCAGTGCACGTTTCGGCGTCGGAGAGACCCAGTACTTC. This sequence encodes CSARFGVGETQYF.

The gene calls are TRBV7-2 and TRBJ1-6, with D tentatively TRBD1 (5 bases). Trimming left V 10 bases short and J 9 bases short, with 16 bases between. Germline V gives CDR1 SGHTA, CDR2 FQGNSA. This CDR3 spans 13 amino acids. CDR3 residues: CATGEGRVSPLHF. CDR3 in DNA: TGTGCCACCGGCGAGGGACGCGTTTCACCCCTCCACTTT.

This clonotype was picked up many times. The chain joins TRBV20-1 to TRBJ2-3, with D maybe TRBD2 (7 bases). Germline loops: CDR1 DFQATT, CDR2 SNEGSKA (reference sequence). This CDR3 is 16 amino acids long. V was clipped by 0 bases and J by 10 bases, with 23 bases between them. CDR3 sequence reads: CSARDSAGAPSFAQYF. The DNA of the CDR3 is TGCAGTGCTAGAGATAGCGCGGGGGCCCCTTCGTTCGCGCAGTATTTT.

This clonotype was recorded at least ten times. The chain combines TRBV7-2 with TRBJ2-2, with 8 bases that match TRBD2. Germline CDR1 is SGHTA and CDR2 is FQGNSA. The CDR3 sequence is 17 residues long. V was clipped by 4 bases and J by 4 bases; unmatched bases: 11. The CDR3 is CASSSLAGGLFTGELFF. The DNA of the CDR3 is TGTGCCAGCAGCTCCCTGGCGGGGGGACTCTTCACCGGGGAGCTGTTTTTT.

The sample holds many counts of this clonotype. The genes are TRBV20-1 and TRBJ2-7, with D possibly TRBD1 on 6 matching bases. Trimming took off 0 bases at V and 7 bases at J, with 19 bases between the two ends. This CDR3 has 15 amino acids. In germline, CDR1 is DFQATT, CDR2 SNEGSKA (reference sequence). The CDR3 protein is CSAREPLTGRPEQYV. CDR3 DNA sequence: TGCAGTGCTAGAGAGCCGCTGACAGGCAGGCCTGAGCAGTACGTC.

Many counts were recorded for this clonotype. The rearrangement joins TRBV5-1 to TRBJ1-5; D is undetermined. The CDR3 covers 14 residues. The V gene's germline CDR1 is SGHRS and CDR2 YFSETQ. With 2 bases removed from V and 3 bases from J, the gap between germline ends came to 9 bases. CDR3 bases: TGCGCCAGCAGCTTTACCGGGCCCAATCAGCCCCAGCATTTT. Its translation: CASSFTGPNQPQHF.

This clonotype was observed many times. The V call is TRBV29-1, the J call TRBJ2-7; TRBD1 is a possible D gene (6 bases). Germline lookup yields CDR1 SQVTM and CDR2 ANQGSEA. The CDR3 consists of 11 residues. Trimming took off 8 bases at V and 9 bases at J, with 17 bases between the two ends. The CDR3 bases are TGCAGCATTCGGGACACCTGGGCGCAGTACTTC. Protein sequence: CSIRDTWAQYF.

This clonotype was counted many times. The chain carries TRBV12-3 or TRBV12-4 and TRBJ1-4; weak D call: TRBD1 (5 bases). Deletions cut 3 bases from V and 7 bases from J, with 12 bases between. This CDR3 region has 14 residues. CDR3 sequence: CASSFKGFGEKLFF. In nucleotides, the CDR3 is TGTGCCAGCAGTTTTAAGGGGTTCGGTGAAAAACTGTTTTTT.

The rearrangement joins TRBV2 to TRBJ2-1; D is undetermined. Germline V CDR1 and CDR2: SNHLY, FYNNEI. V was cut by 7 bases and J by 5 bases, with 15 bases left in between. CDR3 length equals 14 residues. The CDR3 region has the DNA TGTGCCAGCACCATCCCCCCCCTAAACAATGAGCAGTTCTTC. This gives the protein CASTIPPLNNEQFF. Based on the CDR3 plus reference TRBV2 and TRBJ2-1, the full variable domain is EPEVTQTPSHQVTQMGQEVILRCVPISNHLYFYWYRQILGQKVEFLVSFYNNEISEKSEIFDDQFSVERPDGSNFTLKIRSTKLEDSAMYFCASTIPPLNNEQFFGPGTRLTVL.

This clonotype was seen repeatedly, ten times or more. Here the CDR3 reads CASSRPGTGTGELFF. In DNA form, the CDR3 reads TGTGCCAGCAGTCGCCCCGGGACAGGGACCGGGGAGCTGTTTTTT. The rearrangement links TRBV6-5 to TRBJ2-2, with 9 bases that match TRBD1. The CDR3 contains 15 residues. The V segment lost 5 bases and the J segment 5 bases; nucleotides outside the gene matches: 6. Germline assignment: CDR1 MNHEY and CDR2 SVGAGI.

This clonotype was counted many times. The V call is TRBV9, the J call TRBJ1-1; D is uncertain. CDR1 is SGDLS, CDR2 YYNGEE, per germline. V was clipped by 2 bases and J by 2 bases, with 10 bases between them. The CDR3 is 14 residues long. The CDR3 coding sequence is TGTGCCAGCAGCGTTGTAGGTTACAACACTGAAGCTTTCTTT. Its protein is CASSVVGYNTEAFF. Full variable domain (remainder filled in from reference TRBV9 and TRBJ1-1): DSGVTQTPKHLITATGQRVTLRCSPRSGDLSVYWYQQSLDQGLQFLIQYYNGEERAKGNILERFSAQQFPDLHSELNLSSLELGDSALYFCASSVVGYNTEAFFGQGTRLTVV.

This clonotype was picked up many times. The chain is built from TRBV18 and TRBJ2-7; 9 bases line up with TRBD1. Per the germline V gene, CDR1 is KGHSH and CDR2 is LQKENI. The CDR3 covers 15 residues. The V segment lost 4 bases and the J segment 7 bases; nucleotides outside the gene matches: 11. The DNA for the CDR3 is TGTGCCAGCTCACGTTCCACAGGGGGCGCGGGGGAGCAGTACTTC. Protein sequence: CASSRSTGGAGEQYF.

This clonotype appeared many times. The chain combines TRBV20-1 with TRBJ2-2; 7 bases fit TRBD1. Germline values: CDR1 DFQATT, CDR2 SNEGSKA (reference sequence). The CDR3 spans 16 residues. The trim removed 0 bases at V and 6 bases at J, leaving 10 bases unmatched. The CDR3 coding sequence is TGCAGTGCTAGAGATCATGCGAAGGGGGCAGCCGGGGAGCTGTTTTTT. This sequence encodes CSARDHAKGAAGELFF.

Many counts were recorded for this clonotype. The chain joins TRBV4-1 to TRBJ2-3; D remains ambiguous. Germline loops: CDR1 MGHRA, CDR2 YSYEKL. The CDR3 covers 15 residues. V gave up 1 base and J gave up 2 bases, with 10 bases separating them. The CDR3 sequence is CASSQVSTNTDTQYF. The CDR3 coding sequence is TGCGCCAGCAGCCAAGTCAGCACTAACACAGATACGCAGTATTTT.

This clonotype was seen ten or more times. This chain joins TRBV4-1 and TRBJ2-7; TRBD1 matches 10 bases. Germline lookup yields CDR1 MGHRA and CDR2 YSYEKL. This CDR3 has 14 amino acids. V shed 6 bases, J shed 7 bases, and the junction held 9 bases outside the gene matches. CDR3 nucleotide sequence: TGCGCCAGCAGGCCCGGGACAGGGGCGTGGGAGCAGTACTTC. Translating it yields CASRPGTGAWEQYF.

The chain has TRBV29-1 and TRBJ1-4; D gene uncertain. CDR1 is SQVTM and CDR2 is ANQGSEA in the germline V gene. This CDR3 is 12 amino acids long. V was cut by 4 bases and J by 8 bases, with 11 bases left in between. CDR3: CSVVLGYEKLFF. Written as DNA, the CDR3 is TGCAGCGTTGTTTTGGGTTACGAAAAACTGTTTTTT.

This clonotype was detected ten times or more. This rearrangement joins TRBV4-1 to TRBJ2-4, with 11 bases identical to TRBD2. Germline assignment: CDR1 MGHRA and CDR2 YSYEKL. CDR3 length: 21 residues. After removal of 4 bases from V and 0 bases from J, the junction contained 17 bases not matched to a gene. CDR3 nucleotide sequence: TGCGCCAGCAGCCCAAGATTTCGGATTAGCGGGGGGGACCTAGCCAAAAACATTCAGTACTTC. It encodes CASSPRFRISGGDLAKNIQYF.